Following are 8 T cell receptor beta chains from one sample sequenced in a study of blood T cell repertoires in COVID-19. Method: immunoSEQ multiplex PCR; TCRdb's copy keeps in-frame clones and lacks some. The sample has roughly 270,000 clones; 85% are singletons. What was sequenced was peripheral blood. The receptors originated from a man aged 50-60 years with active or convalescent COVID-19.

The chain couples TRBV28 to TRBJ1-1; 7 nucleotides agree with TRBD1. Trimming at V came to 4 bases and at J to 6 bases, leaving 11 bases not matched to a gene. Germline V CDR1 and CDR2: MDHEN, SYDVKM. The CDR3 is made up of 15 amino acids. CDR3 bases: TGTGCCAGCAGTTCCCCTAGGACAGGTCCGGCTGAAGCTTTCTTT. As protein: CASSSPRTGPAEAFF.

This chain connects TRBV7-2 to TRBJ2-1; 9 nucleotides align to TRBD2. V gave up 2 bases and J gave up 8 bases; unmatched junction bases: 4. There are 14 residues in the CDR3. Germline V gene data show CDR1 as SGHTA and CDR2 as FQGNSA. DNA of the CDR3: TGTGCCAGCAGCTTACCGGGACTAGCCTATGAGCAGTTCTTC. Translating it yields CASSLPGLAYEQFF.

J is TRBJ2-2 and V is TRBV7-3, with 7 nucleotides matching TRBD1. Germline lookup yields CDR1 SGHTA and CDR2 FQGTGA. The CDR3 runs 16 residues. V trimming: 4 bases; J trimming: 4 bases; junction bases outside the gene matches: 9. CDR3 sequence (DNA): TGTGCCAGCAGCTCCGTAGTACAGGGGTCCACCGGGGAGCTGTTTTTT. This gives the protein CASSSVVQGSTGELFF.

The chain has TRBV7-2 and TRBJ1-1; 8 bases fit TRBD1. With V trimmed by 6 bases and J by 3 bases, 9 bases remained unmatched. Germline CDR1 is SGHTA and CDR2 is FQGNSA. CDR3 length: 15 residues. As DNA, the CDR3 is TGTGCCAGCAGGGAATGGACAGGGTCGGACACTGAAGCTTTCTTT. It specifies CASREWTGSDTEAFF.

The gene calls are TRBV29-1 and TRBJ2-3; 10 bases map to TRBD2. The J segment lost 0 bases and the V segment lost 3 bases, leaving 3 bases of the junction unmatched. Germline V gene sequence: CDR1 SQVTM, CDR2 ANQGSEA. CDR3 length equals 15 residues. The CDR3 loop reads CSVDWTSGSTDTQYF. The CDR3 bases are TGCAGCGTTGACTGGACTAGCGGAAGCACAGATACGCAGTATTTT.

The J gene is TRBJ2-4, the V gene TRBV6-5; 7 nucleotides agree with TRBD1. This CDR3 spans 13 amino acids. The ends lost 4 bases at V and 4 bases at J; junction bases unmatched: 1. Germline assignment: CDR1 MNHEY and CDR2 SVGAGI. The CDR3 coding sequence is TGTGCCAGCAGTTTGGACAGGAAAAACATTCAGTACTTC. As protein: CASSLDRKNIQYF.

This clone was picked up a small number of times. The V gene is TRBV5-6, the J gene TRBJ2-5; 9 nucleotides align to TRBD2. Germline V gene sequence: CDR1 SGHDT, CDR2 YYEEEE. This CDR3 comprises 15 residues. V lost 1 base, J lost 5 bases, and 6 bases stayed unmatched. The CDR3 region has the DNA TGTGCCAGCAGCTTGCAGGGACTAGCAGGGGAGACCCAGTACTTC. Protein: CASSLQGLAGETQYF.

The chain couples TRBV10-3 to TRBJ1-2, with TRBD1 as a possible D gene (6 bases). Trimming took off 6 bases at V and 4 bases at J, with 15 bases between the two ends. The CDR3 consists of 14 residues. Germline V gene data show CDR1 as ENHRY and CDR2 as SYGVKD. The CDR3 region is CAISPDRGAYGYTF. In DNA, the CDR3 is TGTGCCATCAGCCCTGACCGGGGGGCCTATGGCTACACCTTC.